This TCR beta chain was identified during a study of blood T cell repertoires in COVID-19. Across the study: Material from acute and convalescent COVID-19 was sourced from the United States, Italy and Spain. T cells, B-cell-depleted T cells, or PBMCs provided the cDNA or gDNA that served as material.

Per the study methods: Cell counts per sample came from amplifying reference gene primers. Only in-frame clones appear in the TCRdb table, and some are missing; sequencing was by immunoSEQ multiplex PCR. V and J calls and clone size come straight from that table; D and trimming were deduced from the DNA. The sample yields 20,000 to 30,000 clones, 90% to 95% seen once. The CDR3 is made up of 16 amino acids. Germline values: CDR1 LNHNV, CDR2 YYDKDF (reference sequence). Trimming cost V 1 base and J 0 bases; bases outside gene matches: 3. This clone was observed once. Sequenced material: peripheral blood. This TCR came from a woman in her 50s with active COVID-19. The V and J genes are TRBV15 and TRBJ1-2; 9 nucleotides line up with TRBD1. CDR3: CATSRAGTGSNYGYTF. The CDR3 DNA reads TGTGCCACCAGCAGAGCCGGGACAGGGTCTAACTATGGCTACACCTTC. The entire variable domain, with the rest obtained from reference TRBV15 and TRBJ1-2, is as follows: DAMVIQNPRYQVTQFGKPVTLSCSQTLNHNVMYWYQQKSSQAPKLLFHYYDKDFNNEADTPDNFQSRRPNTSFCFLDIRSPGLGDTAMYLCATSRAGTGSNYGYTFGSGTRLTVV.